The 10 T cell receptor beta chains below come from one sample, sequenced in a study of blood T cell repertoires in COVID-19 (dated by TCRdb to 2019 to 2021). The receptor library was made with the immunoSEQ multiplex PCR assay. TCRdb retrieved this table from immuneACCESS and kept in-frame rearrangements only. Not all clones are present; in checked studies, unresolved V genes account for under half, and no reason is known for the remainder. This sample gives 380,000 or so clones in total; roughly four fifths of them show up just once. The top ten clones comprise roughly 1.1% of the sample. Sequencing input: peripheral blood. All receptors derive from a human donor with acute or convalescent COVID-19. The donor label of this sample is uncertain.

The chain carries TRBV28 and TRBJ1-2; D is perhaps TRBD1 (5 bases). Germline CDR1 is MDHEN and CDR2 is SYDVKM. V was shortened by 3 bases and J by 5 bases, with 22 bases between the two germline ends. CDR3 length equals 17 residues. The CDR3, as DNA: TGTGCCAGCAGTTTGGGGGGTGCGGACACCCAGGTTTATGGCTACACCTTC. It specifies CASSLGGADTQVYGYTF.

The chain recombines TRBV2 with TRBJ2-1, with TRBD2 matching over 9 bases. This CDR3 spans 16 amino acids. Germline V gene sequence: CDR1 SNHLY, CDR2 FYNNEI. V lost 6 bases, J lost 5 bases, and 11 bases stayed unmatched. The DNA for the CDR3 is TGTGCCAGCAGCACCCCCGGGACTAGCACAAACAATGAGCAGTTCTTC. Its translation is CASSTPGTSTNNEQFF.

CDR3 bases: TGTGCCAGCAGCTTAGTCAACGGGAACACTGAAGCTTTCTTT. Protein sequence: CASSLVNGNTEAFF. The chain links TRBV11-2 to TRBJ1-1; unclear D gene. Per the germline V gene, CDR1 is SGHAT and CDR2 is FQNNGV. The CDR3 contains 14 residues. The V end was cut by 1 base, the J end by 1 base, with 7 bases between.

This rearrangement joins TRBV30 to TRBJ1-1; D is undetermined. This CDR3 has 13 residues. The V end was cut by 2 bases, the J end by 0 bases, with 7 bases between. Germline values: CDR1 GTSNPN, CDR2 SVGIG (reference sequence). The CDR3 spells CAWSLAVNTEAFF. The CDR3 coding sequence is TGTGCCTGGAGTCTGGCTGTGAACACTGAAGCTTTCTTT.

The chain recombines TRBV6-4 with TRBJ2-7; 7 bases align to TRBD1. Germline values: CDR1 MRHNA, CDR2 SNTAGT. Trimming removed 11 bases from V and 0 bases from J; junction bases left unmatched: 4. CDR3 length equals 12 residues. CDR3 DNA: TGTGCCTTCCGGGACAGCTCCTACGAGCAGTACTTC. This sequence encodes CAFRDSSYEQYF.

A word on this clone: The same CDR3 also results from other DNA sequences found in this sample. The V and J genes are TRBV7-2 and TRBJ1-1; tentatively, D is TRBD1 (6 bases). The CDR3 extends over 15 amino acids. Trimming cost V 6 bases and J 0 bases, with 14 bases left between them. Germline V gene lookup returns CDR1 SGHTA and CDR2 FQGNSA. The chain's CDR3 is CASSLNRAMNTEAFF. CDR3 coding DNA: TGTGCCAGCAGTTTGAACAGGGCTATGAACACTGAAGCTTTCTTT.

V is TRBV2 and J is TRBJ2-2, with D possibly TRBD1 on 6 matching bases. CDR1 and CDR2 (germline): SNHLY, FYNNEI. The CDR3 spans 14 residues. The V end was cut by 5 bases, the J end by 6 bases, with 13 bases between. This CDR3 reads CASSSQGPAGELFF. The CDR3 bases are TGTGCCAGCAGTTCACAGGGCCCGGCCGGGGAGCTGTTTTTT.

This clone has a handful of counts. The gene calls are TRBV7-2 and TRBJ2-5, with 7 positions matching TRBD2. The germline V gene encodes CDR1 SGHTA and CDR2 FQGNSA. After removal of 0 bases from V and 5 bases from J, the junction contained 6 bases not matched to a gene. This CDR3 region has 15 residues. The CDR3 here is CASSLAGGLWETQYF. The CDR3, as DNA: TGTGCCAGCAGCTTAGCGGGAGGGCTATGGGAGACCCAGTACTTC.

In this sample, this clone turned up a few times. CDR3 region: CAWSVPFGAQETQYF. The CDR3, as DNA: TGTGCCTGGAGTGTACCATTTGGGGCTCAAGAGACCCAGTACTTC. J is TRBJ2-5 and V is TRBV30; D possibly corresponds to TRBD1 (5 bases). The V and J ends lost 0 bases and 2 bases respectively, with 13 bases between them. Germline V lookup: CDR1 GTSNPN, CDR2 SVGIG (reference sequence). This CDR3 has 15 amino acids.

There are a few counts of this clone. A junction end diverges from the germline sequence, so it may reflect a read error. J is TRBJ2-1 and V is TRBV2, with TRBD2 identical over 7 bases. The CDR3 totals 17 residues. Germline V gene sequence: CDR1 SNHLY, CDR2 FYNNEI. The CDR3, as DNA: TGTGCCAGCATTGAAAATATGGGAGGGCCGAACTACAATGAGCAGTTCTTC. Its translation: CASIENMGGPNYNEQFF. The full variable domain, rest sourced from reference TRBV2 and TRBJ2-1, is EPEVTQTPSHQVTQMGQEVILRCVPISNHLYFYWYRQILGQKVEFLVSFYNNEISEKSEIFDDQFSVERPDGSNFTLKIRSTKLEDSAMYFCASIENMGGPNYNEQFFGPGTRLTVL.